This passage covers 18 T cell receptor beta chains from one sample sequenced in a study of CD8+ T cells in alopecia areata. cDNA serving as the sequencing template came from extracted, reverse transcribed RNA. Method: immunoSEQ multiplex PCR; TCRdb's copy keeps in-frame clones and lacks some. Found here are about 190,000 clones, around 56% of them singletons; the top ten hold roughly 0.71%. The sample's treatment: oral pan-JAK inhibitor, 5-10 mg twice daily. Sequenced material: CD4+ T cells sorted from blood, taken at week 4, from a patient treated with tofacitinib. The source is a human donor with alopecia areata.

The CDR3 protein is CASSALGFGTDTQYF. In DNA form, the CDR3 reads TGTGCCAGCAGTGCCCTAGGATTCGGCACAGATACGCAGTATTTT. The chain combines TRBV27 with TRBJ2-3; D is ambiguous. Looked up from germline, CDR1 is MNHEY and CDR2 is SMNVEV (reference sequence). Trimming removed 5 bases from V and 1 base from J, with 13 bases in between. CDR3 length: 15 amino acids.

The chain has TRBV4-2 and TRBJ2-5; 10 bases line up with TRBD2. The junction had 6 bases not matched to a gene; V was cut back by 1 base and J by 4 bases. This CDR3 contains 16 residues. CDR1 and CDR2 (germline): LGHNA, YNFKEQ. The CDR3 nucleotides are TGTGCCAGCAGCCAAGTTCAAGCGGGAGGGGTAGAGACCCAGTACTTC. This codes for CASSQVQAGGVETQYF.

The rearrangement joins TRBV6-6 to TRBJ1-1; D is uncertain. The CDR3 extends over 14 amino acids. Trimming took 2 bases from V and 2 from J, leaving 9 bases between them. The germline V gene has CDR1 MNHNY and CDR2 SVGAGI (reference sequence). The CDR3 spells CASSYGGGNTEAFF. The DNA for the CDR3 is TGTGCCAGCAGTTACGGAGGTGGCAACACTGAAGCTTTCTTT.

The sample holds a few counts of this clone. The chain combines TRBV27 with TRBJ2-6, with 10 positions matching TRBD1. V lost 6 bases, J lost 0 bases, and 14 bases stayed unmatched. Germline V gives CDR1 MNHEY, CDR2 SMNVEV (reference sequence). The CDR3 is made up of 20 amino acids. This CDR3 is CASSNPSTGGQHSGANVLTF. CDR3 nucleotide sequence: TGTGCCAGCAGCAATCCCTCGACAGGGGGCCAACACTCTGGGGCCAACGTCCTGACTTTC.

The genes are TRBV25-1 and TRBJ2-3; D remains ambiguous. Germline V lookup: CDR1 MGHDK, CDR2 SYGVNS. CDR3 length equals 12 residues. V was trimmed by 4 bases and J by 2 bases, leaving 4 bases between them. The CDR3 reads CASSGNTDTQYF. CDR3 nucleotide sequence: TGTGCCAGCAGTGGGAACACAGATACGCAGTATTTT.

The J gene is TRBJ1-1, the V gene TRBV2, with D hard to call. V was trimmed by 6 bases and J by 11 bases, leaving 16 bases between them. The CDR3 has 12 residues. Germline V CDR1 and CDR2: SNHLY, FYNNEI. As DNA, the CDR3 is TGTGCCAGCAGATCTGACACCCTTGGGGCTTTCTTT. As protein: CASRSDTLGAFF.

On this clone itself: This sample includes further DNA sequences coding for the same CDR3. The chain is built from TRBV18 and TRBJ2-5, with D possibly matching TRBD1 (5 bases). This CDR3 has 12 amino acids. Germline loops: CDR1 KGHSH, CDR2 LQKENI. V was pared by 3 bases and J by 4 bases, with 6 bases between. The CDR3 DNA sequence: TGTGCCAGCTCACCGCAGGGAGAGACCCAGTACTTC. Translation gives CASSPQGETQYF. The full variable domain, in which reference TRBV18 and TRBJ2-5 provide the parts outside the CDR3, is NAGVMQNPRHLVRRRGQEARLRCSPMKGHSHVYWYRQLPEEGLKFMVYLQKENIIDESGMPKERFSAEFPKEGPSILRIQQVVRGDSAAYFCASSPQGETQYFGPGTRLLVL.

This rearrangement joins TRBV15 to TRBJ2-1; no reliable D call. V was shortened by 5 bases and J by 3 bases, with 5 bases between the two germline ends. The V gene's germline CDR1 is LNHNV and CDR2 YYDKDF (reference sequence). There are 12 residues in the CDR3. The CDR3 nucleotides are TGTGCCACCAGCGACGACTACAATGAGCAGTTCTTC. Translating gives CATSDDYNEQFF.

The genes are TRBV23-1 and TRBJ2-7; D call uncertain. TRBV23-1 is known as an ORF, though its function is uncertain. Between the trimmed V and J ends, which lost 7 bases and 4 bases, there was a span of 11 bases. The CDR3 length is 12 residues. The CDR3 sequence: CASTQRRYEQYF. In nucleotides, the CDR3 is TGCGCCAGCACACAAAGGCGATACGAGCAGTACTTC.

CDR3 in DNA: TGCGCCAGCAGCCAAGAAGGAAAGGATACGCAGTATTTT. Translating gives CASSQEGKDTQYF. The chain joins TRBV4-1 to TRBJ2-3; D remains unclear. This CDR3 spans 13 amino acids. The germline V gene encodes CDR1 MGHRA and CDR2 YSYEKL. V was clipped by 0 bases and J by 6 bases, with 7 bases between them.

This chain uses TRBV5-1 with TRBJ2-5; D may correspond to TRBD1 or TRBD2 (5 bases each). The CDR3 has 15 residues. The germline CDR1 and CDR2 sequences are SGHRS and YFSETQ. The V gene lost 3 bases and the J gene lost 1 base, with 13 bases spanning the gap. The CDR3 loop reads CASSSAGTPQETQYF. CDR3 sequence (DNA): TGCGCCAGCAGCTCAGCCGGGACGCCCCAAGAGACCCAGTACTTC.

The chain carries TRBV25-1 and TRBJ1-2, with D possibly matching TRBD1 (5 bases). The CDR3 extends over 15 amino acids. Germline loops: CDR1 MGHDK, CDR2 SYGVNS. V was shortened by 1 base and J by 4 bases, with 13 bases between the two germline ends. CDR3: CASSEWGSGPYGYTF. The CDR3 coding sequence is TGTGCCAGCAGTGAATGGGGCAGCGGACCCTATGGCTACACCTTC.

V is TRBV20-1 and J is TRBJ1-1, with D maybe TRBD1 (5 bases). The ends were cut back, 5 bases at V and 5 bases at J, with 9 bases in the middle. The CDR3 spans 11 residues. Germline V CDR1 and CDR2: DFQATT, SNEGSKA (reference sequence). The CDR3 DNA reads TGCAGTGCTTACCGGACAACTGAAGCTTTCTTT. Protein sequence: CSAYRTTEAFF.

The chain couples TRBV11-1 to TRBJ2-1, with D possibly matching TRBD1 (6 bases). V was shortened by 5 bases and J by 8 bases, with 10 bases between the two germline ends. This CDR3 contains 12 residues. Per the germline V gene, CDR1 is SGHAT and CDR2 is FQDESV (reference sequence). This chain's CDR3 is CASSSTGYEQFF. The DNA for the CDR3 is TGTGCCAGCAGCAGTACAGGGTATGAGCAGTTCTTC.

About this clone itself: This may arise from a read error, as a much more abundant clone is one base away. The sample has other DNA sequences that encode this CDR3 too. The V call is TRBV7-3, the J call TRBJ2-3; D gene ambiguous. Trimming took 3 bases from V and 1 from J, leaving 5 bases between them. Per the germline V gene, CDR1 is SGHTA and CDR2 is FQGTGA. The CDR3 runs 13 residues. CDR3 sequence reads: CASSFGRTDTQYF. CDR3 coding DNA: TGTGCCAGCAGCTTCGGTCGCACAGATACGCAGTATTTT.

This rearrangement joins TRBV30 to TRBJ2-7; either TRBD1 or TRBD2 may fit D (5 bases each). The CDR3 has 12 residues. Germline CDR1 reads GTSNPN; CDR2 reads SVGIG (reference sequence). Trimming took off 6 bases at V and 1 base at J, with 10 bases between the two ends. The CDR3: CACKGPSYEQYF. The CDR3 DNA reads TGTGCCTGTAAGGGACCGTCCTACGAGCAGTACTTC. The variable domain in full, completed from reference TRBV30 and TRBJ2-7, reads SQTIHQWPATLVQPVGSPLSLECTVEGTSNPNLYWYRQAAGRGLQLLFYSVGIGQISSEVPQNLSASRPQDRQFILSSKKLLLSDSGFYLCACKGPSYEQYFGPGTRLTVT.

As concerns this clone: Within the sample, other DNA sequences also encode this same CDR3. The chain uses TRBV5-1 and TRBJ2-7; D not certain. There are 12 residues in the CDR3. In germline, CDR1 is SGHRS, CDR2 YFSETQ. Trimming stripped 0 bases from V and 3 bases from J, with 4 bases between. Here the CDR3 DNA reads TGCGCCAGCAGCTTGGGAGGCTACGAGCAGTACTTC. This sequence encodes CASSLGGYEQYF. Filled out from reference TRBV5-1 and TRBJ2-7, the complete variable domain reads KAGVTQTPRYLIKTRGQQVTLSCSPISGHRSVSWYQQTPGQGLQFLFEYFSETQRNKGNFPGRFSGRQFSNSRSEMNVSTLELGDSALYLCASSLGGYEQYFGPGTRLTVT.

V usage is TRBV5-4 and J usage is TRBJ2-1; TRBD2 might be the D (5 bases). CDR3 length: 15 amino acids. Germline V gene lookup returns CDR1 SGHNT and CDR2 YYREEE (reference sequence). Trimming pared 0 bases from V and 7 bases from J, leaving 14 bases between. DNA of the CDR3: TGTGCCAGCAGCTTGGCCCCGAGGGTGTGGAATGAGCAGTTCTTC. It specifies CASSLAPRVWNEQFF.